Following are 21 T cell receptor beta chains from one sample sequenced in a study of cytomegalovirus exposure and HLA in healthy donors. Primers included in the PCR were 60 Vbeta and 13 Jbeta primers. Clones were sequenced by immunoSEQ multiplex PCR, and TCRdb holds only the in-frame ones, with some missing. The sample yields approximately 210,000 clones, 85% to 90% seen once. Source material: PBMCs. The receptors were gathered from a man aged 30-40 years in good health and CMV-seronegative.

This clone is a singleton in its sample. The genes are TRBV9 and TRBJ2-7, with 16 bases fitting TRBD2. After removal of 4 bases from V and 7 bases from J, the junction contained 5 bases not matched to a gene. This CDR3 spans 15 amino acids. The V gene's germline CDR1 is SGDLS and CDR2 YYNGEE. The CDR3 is CASSPGTSGRDEQYF. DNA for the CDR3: TGTGCCAGCAGCCCCGGGACTAGCGGGAGGGATGAGCAGTACTTC.

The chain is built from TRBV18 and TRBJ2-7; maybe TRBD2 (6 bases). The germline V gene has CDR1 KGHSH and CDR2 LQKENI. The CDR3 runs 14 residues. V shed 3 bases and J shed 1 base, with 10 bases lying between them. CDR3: CASSPPGGSYEQYF. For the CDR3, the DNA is TGTGCCAGCTCACCCCCTGGAGGGTCCTACGAGCAGTACTTC.

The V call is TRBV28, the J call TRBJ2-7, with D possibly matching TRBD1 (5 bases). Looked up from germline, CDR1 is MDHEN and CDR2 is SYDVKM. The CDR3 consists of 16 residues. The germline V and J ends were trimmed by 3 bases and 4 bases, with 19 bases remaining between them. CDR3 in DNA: TGTGCCAGCAGTTTCGGGCACCAGGACAACTATTACGAGCAGTACTTC. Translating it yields CASSFGHQDNYYEQYF.

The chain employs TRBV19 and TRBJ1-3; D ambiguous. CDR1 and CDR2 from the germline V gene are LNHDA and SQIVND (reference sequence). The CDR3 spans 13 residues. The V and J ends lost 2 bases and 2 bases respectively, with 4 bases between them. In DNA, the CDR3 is TGTGCCAGTAGTATACGTCCTGGAAACACCATATATTTT. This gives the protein CASSIRPGNTIYF.

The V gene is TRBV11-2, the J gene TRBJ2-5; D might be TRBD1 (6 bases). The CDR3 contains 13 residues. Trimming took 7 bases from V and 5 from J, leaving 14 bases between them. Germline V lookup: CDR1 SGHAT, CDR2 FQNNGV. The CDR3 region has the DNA TGTGCCAGCAATCCAGGGGCAGGGGAGACCCAGTACTTC. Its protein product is CASNPGAGETQYF.

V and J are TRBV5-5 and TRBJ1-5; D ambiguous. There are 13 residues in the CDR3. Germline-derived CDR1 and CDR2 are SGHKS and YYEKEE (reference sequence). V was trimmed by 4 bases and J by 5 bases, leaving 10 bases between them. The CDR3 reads CASSPQRDQPQHF. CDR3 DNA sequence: TGTGCCAGCAGCCCACAGAGGGATCAGCCCCAGCATTTT.

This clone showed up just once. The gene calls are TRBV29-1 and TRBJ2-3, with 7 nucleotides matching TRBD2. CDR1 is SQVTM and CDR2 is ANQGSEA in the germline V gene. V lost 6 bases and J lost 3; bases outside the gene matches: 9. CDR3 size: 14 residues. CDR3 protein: CSVGRRKGTDTQYF. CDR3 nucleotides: TGCAGCGTCGGGAGGCGTAAAGGGACAGATACGCAGTATTTT.

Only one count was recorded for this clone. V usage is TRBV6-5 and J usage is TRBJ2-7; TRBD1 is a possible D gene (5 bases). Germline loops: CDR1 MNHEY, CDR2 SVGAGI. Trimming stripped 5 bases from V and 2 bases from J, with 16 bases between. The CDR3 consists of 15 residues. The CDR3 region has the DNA TGTGCCAGCAGTCCTACAACAGGCGTTACCTACGAGCAGTACTTC. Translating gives CASSPTTGVTYEQYF.

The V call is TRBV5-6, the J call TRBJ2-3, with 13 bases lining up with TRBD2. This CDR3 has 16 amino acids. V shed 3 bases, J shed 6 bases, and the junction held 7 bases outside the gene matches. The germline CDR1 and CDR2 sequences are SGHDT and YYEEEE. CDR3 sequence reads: CASSSWTSGSADTQYF. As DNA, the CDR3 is TGTGCCAGCAGCTCCTGGACTAGCGGGAGTGCGGATACGCAGTATTTT.

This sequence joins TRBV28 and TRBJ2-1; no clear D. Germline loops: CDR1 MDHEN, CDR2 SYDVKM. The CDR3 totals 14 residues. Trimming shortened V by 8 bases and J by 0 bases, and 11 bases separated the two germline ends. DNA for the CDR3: TGTGCCAGCCGCTCCTCGGGCTCCTACAATGAGCAGTTCTTC. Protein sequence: CASRSSGSYNEQFF.

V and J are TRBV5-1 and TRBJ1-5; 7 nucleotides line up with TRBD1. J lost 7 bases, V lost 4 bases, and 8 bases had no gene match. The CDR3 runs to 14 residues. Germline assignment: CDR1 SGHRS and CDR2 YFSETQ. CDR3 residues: CASSPEGGGQPQHF. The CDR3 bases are TGCGCCAGCAGCCCGGAAGGGGGCGGGCAGCCCCAGCATTTT. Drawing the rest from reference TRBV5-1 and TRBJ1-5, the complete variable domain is KAGVTQTPRYLIKTRGQQVTLSCSPISGHRSVSWYQQTPGQGLQFLFEYFSETQRNKGNFPGRFSGRQFSNSRSEMNVSTLELGDSALYLCASSPEGGGQPQHFGDGTRLSIL.

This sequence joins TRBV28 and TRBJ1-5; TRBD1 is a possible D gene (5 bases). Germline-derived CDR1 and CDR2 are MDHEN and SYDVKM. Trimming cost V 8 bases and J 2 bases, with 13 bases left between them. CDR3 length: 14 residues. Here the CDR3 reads CASYGARGNQPQHF. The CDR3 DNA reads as TGTGCCAGCTATGGGGCTAGGGGCAATCAGCCCCAGCATTTT.

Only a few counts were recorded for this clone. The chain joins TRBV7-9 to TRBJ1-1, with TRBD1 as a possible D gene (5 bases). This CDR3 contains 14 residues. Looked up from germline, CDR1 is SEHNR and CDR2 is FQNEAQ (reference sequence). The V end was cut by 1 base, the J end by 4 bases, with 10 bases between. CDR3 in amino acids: CASSLGQILTEAFF. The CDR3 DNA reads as TGTGCCAGCAGCTTAGGACAGATCCTCACTGAAGCTTTCTTT.

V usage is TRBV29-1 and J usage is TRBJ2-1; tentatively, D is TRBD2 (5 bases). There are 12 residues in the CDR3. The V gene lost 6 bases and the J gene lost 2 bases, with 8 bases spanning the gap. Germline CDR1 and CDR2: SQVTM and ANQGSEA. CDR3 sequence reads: CSVDGAYNEQFF. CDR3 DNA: TGCAGCGTCGACGGGGCCTACAATGAGCAGTTCTTC.

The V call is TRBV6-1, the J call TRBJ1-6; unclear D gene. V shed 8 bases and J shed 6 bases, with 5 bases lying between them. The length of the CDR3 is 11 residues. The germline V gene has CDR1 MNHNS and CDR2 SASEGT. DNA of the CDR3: TGTGCCAGCCAGTCTAATTCACCCCTCCACTTT. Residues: CASQSNSPLHF.

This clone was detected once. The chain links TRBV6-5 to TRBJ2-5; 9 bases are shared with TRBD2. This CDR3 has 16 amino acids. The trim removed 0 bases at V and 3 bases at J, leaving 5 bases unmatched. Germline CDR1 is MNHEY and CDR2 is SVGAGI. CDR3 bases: TGTGCCAGCAGTTACTCTAGCGCGGGAGGGAAAGAGACCCAGTACTTC. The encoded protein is CASSYSSAGGKETQYF.

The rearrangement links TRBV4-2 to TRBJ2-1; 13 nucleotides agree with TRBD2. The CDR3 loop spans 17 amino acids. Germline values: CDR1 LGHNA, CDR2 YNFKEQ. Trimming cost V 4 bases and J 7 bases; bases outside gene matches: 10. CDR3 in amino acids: CASSLRFGTSGINEQFF. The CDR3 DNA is TGTGCCAGCAGCCTCCGTTTCGGGACTAGCGGGATTAATGAGCAGTTCTTC.

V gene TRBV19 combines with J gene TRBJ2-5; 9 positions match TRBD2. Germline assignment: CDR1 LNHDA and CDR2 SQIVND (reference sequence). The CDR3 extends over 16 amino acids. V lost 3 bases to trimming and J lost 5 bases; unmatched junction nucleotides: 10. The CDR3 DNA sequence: TGTGCCAGTAGTATGAGAGGAGGCGGGAGGGCGGAGACCCAGTACTTC. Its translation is CASSMRGGGRAETQYF.

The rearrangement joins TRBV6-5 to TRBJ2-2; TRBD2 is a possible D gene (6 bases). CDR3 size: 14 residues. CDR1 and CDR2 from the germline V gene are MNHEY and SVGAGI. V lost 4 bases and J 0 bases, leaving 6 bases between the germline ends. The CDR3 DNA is TGTGCCAGCAGTTCGGGGGCGAACACCGGGGAGCTGTTTTTT. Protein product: CASSSGANTGELFF.

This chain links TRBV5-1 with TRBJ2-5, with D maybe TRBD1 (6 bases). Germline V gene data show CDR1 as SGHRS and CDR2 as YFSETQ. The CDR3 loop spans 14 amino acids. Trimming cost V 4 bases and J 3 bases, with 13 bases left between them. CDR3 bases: TGCGCCAGCAGCACAGGGCGCGGTAAAGAGACCCAGTACTTC. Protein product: CASSTGRGKETQYF.

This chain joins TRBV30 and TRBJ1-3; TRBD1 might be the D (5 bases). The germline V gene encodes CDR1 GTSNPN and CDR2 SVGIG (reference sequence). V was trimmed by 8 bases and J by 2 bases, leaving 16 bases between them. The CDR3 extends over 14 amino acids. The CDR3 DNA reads TGTGCCCGAAGGGACGGGAGGACTGGAAACACCATATATTTT. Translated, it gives CARRDGRTGNTIYF.